These 31 T cell receptor beta chains came from one sample sequenced in a study of CD8+ T cells in alopecia areata. After isolation, RNA underwent reverse transcription to generate cDNA as the sequencing template. Sequenced by immunoSEQ multiplex PCR; TCRdb stores in-frame clones only, minus some. The sample was found to contain approximately 280,000 clones, and every one recurs. Sorting used CD4, CD8alpha, NKG2D, NKG2ACE and other markers on pooled cutaneous lymph node cells. Material: CD4+ T cells sorted from a lymph node. Receptors were obtained from a C3H/HeJ mouse with alopecia areata. For this strain, the MHC haplotype corresponds to H2-k.

About this clone: Genes here carry mouse names. Read coverage stops 4 residues before the CDR3 terminus; the germline J gene supplies the remainder. The rearrangement links TRBV19 to TRBJ2-3, with 8 positions matching TRBD1. With 3 bases clipped from V and 0 bases from J, the junction kept 3 bases outside the gene matches. This CDR3 spans 15 amino acids. The germline gives CDR1 FNHDT, CDR2 SITEND (reference sequence). The CDR3 sequence: CASSSQGASAETLYF. The CDR3 DNA, read in part, is TGTGCCAGCAGTAGCCAGGGGGCTAGTGCAGAA.

In the case of this clone: The gene names here belong to mouse. The read stops 4 residues short of the end of the CDR3; the missing end is completed from the germline J gene. This CDR3 is also generated by other DNA sequences in the sample. The chain recombines TRBV5 with TRBJ1-1; 11 bases are a match to TRBD1. The V and J ends lost 4 bases and 3 bases, in that order; junction bases with no gene match: 4. The CDR3 has 15 residues. The V gene's germline CDR1 is LGHNA and CDR2 YNLKQL (reference sequence). CDR3 in amino acids: CASSLGTGGDTEVFF. Incomplete CDR3 DNA: TGTGCCAGCAGCCTTGGGACAGGGGGGGACACA.

As concerns this clone: Gene names denote mouse genes. Read coverage stops 4 residues before the CDR3 terminus; the germline J gene supplies the remainder. This chain joins TRBV29 and TRBJ1-1, with D possibly matching TRBD1 (6 bases). The CDR3 has 12 amino acids. Germline loops: CDR1 MSHET, CDR2 SYDVDS. The DNA read from the CDR3 is TGTGCTAGCAGCGTCCAGGGGACA. Protein: CASSVQGT. Given in full, the CDR3 is CASSVQGTEVFF.

Turning to this clone: Mouse germline and gene names are used. The CDR3 end lies 4 residues beyond the end of the read and is filled in from the germline J gene. This sample includes further DNA sequences coding for the same CDR3. The genes are TRBV13-1 and TRBJ2-2; D perhaps matches TRBD1 (6 bases). CDR3 length: 15 amino acids. CDR1 and CDR2 (germline): NSHNY, SYGAGN. V shed 0 bases and J shed 4 bases, with 10 bases lying between them. The part of the CDR3 DNA that was read is TGTGCCAGCAGTGATGAAGGGGGAGGCACCGGG. Residues: CASSDEGGGTG. The full-length CDR3 reads as CASSDEGGGTGQLYF.

Comment on this clone: Gene names are the mouse ones. Read sequence stops 3 residues before the CDR3 end, and the germline J gene provides the missing end. The same CDR3 arises from other DNA sequences in this sample as well. The chain joins TRBV13-1 to TRBJ1-6, with 7 bases fitting TRBD1. TRBJ1-6 is placed among ORFs of uncertain function. This CDR3 comprises 15 residues. V was pared by 0 bases and J by 3 bases, with 0 bases of the junction left unmatched. Germline CDR1 and CDR2: NSHNY and SYGAGN. The DNA read from the CDR3 is TGTGCCAGCAGTGATGCAGGGGGCTATAATTCGCCC. It encodes CASSDAGGYNSP. The whole CDR3 sequence is CASSDAGGYNSPLYF.

About this clone itself: Gene names refer to mouse genes. The read ends 4 residues shy of where the CDR3 ends; the end is completed using the germline J gene. J is TRBJ2-7 and V is TRBV19; the match to TRBD1 covers 7 bases. Unmatched junction bases numbered 4, after V lost 7 bases and J lost 3 bases. The germline V gene encodes CDR1 FNHDT and CDR2 SITEND (reference sequence). The CDR3 runs 12 residues. Partial CDR3 DNA: TGTGCCAGCGGGACAGAAAACTAT. This sequence encodes CASGTENY. The full-length CDR3 reads as CASGTENYEQYF.

This clone was seen ten or more times. Genes and germline are mouse. Read sequence stops 3 residues before the CDR3 end, and the germline J gene provides the missing end. The chain links TRBV1 to TRBJ1-6; no reliable D call. TRBJ1-6 qualifies as an ORF whose function is uncertain. Trimming removed 3 bases from V and 7 bases from J, with 4 bases in between. This CDR3 region has 12 residues. The germline V gene has CDR1 NSQYPW and CDR2 LRSPGD (reference sequence). The part of the CDR3 DNA that was read is TGCACCTGCAGTGCGACAAATTCGCCC. It codes for CTCSATNSP. The CDR3, in full, reads CTCSATNSPLYF.

Note on this clone: Any gene name here is a mouse gene name. The CDR3 goes on 4 residues after the read ends, and that part is filled in from the germline J gene. Other nucleotide sequences from this sample produce the same CDR3. This chain connects TRBV13-3 to TRBJ2-3, with 8 positions matching TRBD1. Germline V CDR1 and CDR2: NNHDY, SYVADS. The CDR3 contains 14 residues. The trim removed 2 bases at V and 3 bases at J, leaving 2 bases unmatched. CDR3 DNA (partial): TGTGCCAGCAGTGACAGGGGGCGCGCAGAA. Translation gives CASSDRGRAE. The CDR3 reads in full as CASSDRGRAETLYF.

About this clone: Mouse names are used for the genes. The CDR3 extends 4 residues past the end of the read, so its final part is completed from the germline J gene. The chain employs TRBV13-2 and TRBJ2-3; TRBD2 might be the D (7 bases). Trimming pared 0 bases from V and 1 base from J, leaving 12 bases between. This CDR3 contains 16 residues. In germline, CDR1 is NNHNN, CDR2 SYGAGS (reference sequence). The CDR3 region is CASGDGGGGGAETLYF. The sequenced part of the CDR3 DNA is TGTGCCAGCGGTGATGGAGGGGGGGGAGGTGCAGAA.

A few counts support this clone. Gene names and germline refer to mouse. The CDR3 goes on 4 residues after the read ends, and that part is filled in from the germline J gene. Other DNA sequences in the sample encode the same CDR3. The V and J genes are TRBV31 and TRBJ2-1; no clear D gene. The CDR3 is made up of 11 amino acids. CDR1 and CDR2 from the germline V gene are GKSSPN and SITVG. The sequenced CDR3 bases are TGTGCCTGGAGTCTTGGGGCT. Protein: CAWSLGA. In full, the CDR3 is CAWSLGAEQFF.

This clone appeared a few times. Gene labels here are mouse ones. The read falls 4 residues short of the CDR3 end, and the missing part is taken from the germline J gene. This rearrangement joins TRBV12-1 to TRBJ2-3; 8 nucleotides agree with TRBD2. V was pared by 0 bases and J by 2 bases, with 3 bases of the junction left unmatched. CDR3 size: 15 residues. Germline assignment: CDR1 SGHSN and CDR2 HYEKVE. The DNA read from the CDR3 is TGTGCCAGCTCTCTCGGGGGGGGCGATGCAGAA. Translated: CASSLGGGDAE. The CDR3, in full, reads CASSLGGGDAETLYF.

This clone was counted a few times. The genes are named according to mouse. The read halts 4 residues ahead of the CDR3 end, with the missing end drawn from the germline J gene. The chain carries TRBV1 and TRBJ2-3, with a weak D call TRBD1 (6 bases). The CDR3 length is 15 residues. Germline lookup yields CDR1 NSQYPW and CDR2 LRSPGD (reference sequence). Trimming took 5 bases from V and 0 from J, leaving 12 bases between them. CDR3 sequence reads: CTCSKGVSSAETLYF. The CDR3 bases that were read are TGCACCTGCAGTAAGGGGGTCTCTAGTGCAGAA.

About this clone itself: Genes and germline are mouse. Coverage ceases 4 residues before the CDR3 finishes, and the germline J gene fills in the end. The V call is TRBV1, the J call TRBJ2-2; D might be TRBD1 or TRBD2, each matching 6 bases. CDR3 length: 16 residues. Trimming removed 1 base from V and 4 bases from J, with 13 bases in between. Germline CDR1 NSQYPW, CDR2 LRSPGD (reference sequence). The DNA read from the CDR3 is TGCACCTGCAGTGCAGGGGGGCAGGGCGGCACCGGG. It specifies CTCSAGGQGGTG. The whole CDR3 sequence reads CTCSAGGQGGTGQLYF. Looking up the rest from reference TRBV1 and TRBJ2-2 gives the full variable domain: VTLLEQNPRWRLVPRGQAVNLRCILKNSQYPWMSWYQQDLQKQLQWLFTLRSPGDKEVKSLPGADYLATRVTDTELRLQVANMSQGRTLYCTCSAGGQGGTGQLYFGEGSKLTVL.

This clone was seen a few times. Gene and germline names: mouse. Read sequence stops 4 residues before the CDR3 end, and the germline J gene provides the missing end. This rearrangement joins TRBV5 to TRBJ2-5, with 11 bases that match TRBD2. Germline loops: CDR1 LGHNA, CDR2 YNLKQL (reference sequence). The CDR3 loop spans 14 amino acids. Incomplete CDR3 DNA: TGTGCCAGCAGCCTGACTGGGGGGGAAGAC. Translation gives CASSLTGGED. The CDR3 as a whole reads CASSLTGGEDTQYF.

This clone has a handful of counts. The gene names given are mouse names. The read is 4 residues too short to cover the CDR3 end, so that end is filled in from the germline J gene. The J gene is TRBJ2-5, the V gene TRBV2, with 10 bases that match TRBD2. Germline lookup yields CDR1 LGHNA and CDR2 YSYQKL. J lost 3 bases, V lost 2 bases, and 2 bases had no gene match. The length of the CDR3 is 15 residues. The CDR3 sequence: CASSQPTGGQDTQYF. The sequenced CDR3 bases are TGTGCCAGCAGCCAACCGACTGGGGGGCAAGAC.

This clone appeared a few times. Gene names are mouse gene names. The read terminates 4 residues ahead of where the CDR3 ends, so the germline J gene completes it. The sample has other DNA sequences that encode this CDR3 too. This chain connects TRBV31 to TRBJ2-3; TRBD2 matches 9 bases. The junction had 4 bases not matched to a gene; V was cut back by 3 bases and J by 0 bases. Looked up from germline, CDR1 is GKSSPN and CDR2 is SITVG. The CDR3 runs 15 residues. The CDR3 loop is CAWSPGLGSAETLYF. The covered CDR3 bases are TGTGCCTGGAGCCCGGGACTGGGTAGTGCAGAA.

Worth noting for this clone: These gene names are mouse names. The CDR3 goes on 4 residues after the read ends, and that part is filled in from the germline J gene. Other nucleotide sequences from this sample produce the same CDR3. The chain is built from TRBV4 and TRBJ2-2, with 7 bases that match TRBD1. Germline assignment: CDR1 LGHDT and CDR2 YNNKQL (reference sequence). The V segment lost 3 bases and the J segment 0 bases; nucleotides outside the gene matches: 1. The CDR3 has 15 residues. The CDR3 DNA, read in part, is TGTGCCAGCAGCTACAGGGGGACAAACACCGGG. Protein: CASSYRGTNTG. In full, the CDR3 is CASSYRGTNTGQLYF.

This clone was found a few times. Germline and genes: mouse. The read ends 4 residues early relative to the CDR3; the germline J gene fills the gap. V is TRBV13-2 and J is TRBJ2-1; D perhaps matches TRBD1 (5 bases). Deletions cut 1 base from V and 1 base from J, with 9 bases between. This CDR3 spans 15 amino acids. From germline, CDR1 is NNHNN and CDR2 SYGAGS (reference sequence). The sequenced CDR3 bases are TGTGCCAGCGGTGATAGCAGGGCAAACTATGCT. Its translation: CASGDSRANYA. The whole CDR3 protein is CASGDSRANYAEQFF.

The sample holds a few counts of this clone. The genes are named according to mouse. The read terminates 4 residues ahead of where the CDR3 ends, so the germline J gene completes it. Within the sample, other DNA sequences also encode this same CDR3. The rearrangement joins TRBV19 to TRBJ2-1; 13 bases are shared with TRBD2. Looked up from germline, CDR1 is FNHDT and CDR2 is SITEND (reference sequence). V dropped 1 base and J dropped 3; count of bases not matched to a gene: 1. CDR3 length equals 16 residues. CDR3 region: CASSIRDWGGYAEQFF. Partial CDR3 DNA: TGTGCCAGCAGTATAAGGGACTGGGGGGGCTATGCT.

This clone turned up a few times. The germline and genes are mouse ones. The read ends 4 residues before the CDR3 terminus; that terminus is restored from the germline J gene. J is TRBJ2-7 and V is TRBV1; D is unresolved. The CDR3 contains 14 residues. V was cut by 1 base and J by 0 bases, with 7 bases left in between. Germline V lookup: CDR1 NSQYPW, CDR2 LRSPGD (reference sequence). CDR3 loop: CTCSAVQDSYEQYF. The part of the CDR3 DNA that was read is TGCACCTGCAGTGCAGTCCAGGACTCCTAT.

There are a few counts of this clone. Mouse names are used for the genes. With the read ending 4 residues before the CDR3 end, the germline J gene is used to fill in that end. Other DNA sequences in the sample encode the same CDR3. The chain has TRBV19 and TRBJ2-7; 8 bases map to TRBD2. Germline values: CDR1 FNHDT, CDR2 SITEND (reference sequence). The CDR3 extends over 14 amino acids. The covered CDR3 bases are TGTGCCAGCAGTATCCCTGGGGGGCCTTAT. Its translation is CASSIPGGPY. The CDR3 in full is CASSIPGGPYEQYF.

As for this clone: The genes and germline here are from mouse. The CDR3 end lies 4 residues beyond the end of the read and is filled in from the germline J gene. This chain uses TRBV5 with TRBJ2-5; possibly TRBD1 for D (5 bases). V was pared by 1 base and J by 1 base, with 9 bases between. Germline values: CDR1 LGHNA, CDR2 YNLKQL (reference sequence). The length of the CDR3 is 15 residues. Incomplete CDR3 DNA: TGTGCCAGCAGCCAAGCAGGGAACCACCAAGAC. Residues: CASSQAGNHQD. The entire CDR3 protein reads CASSQAGNHQDTQYF.

A few counts support this clone. The germline and genes are mouse ones. The CDR3 goes on 3 residues after the read ends, and that part is filled in from the germline J gene. Other DNA sequences from this sample encode an identical CDR3 as well. The V call is TRBV19, the J call TRBJ1-6; possibly TRBD1 for D (5 bases). TRBJ1-6 is identified as an open reading frame with a role that is uncertain. The CDR3 covers 13 residues. Germline V lookup: CDR1 FNHDT, CDR2 SITEND (reference sequence). V shed 4 bases and J shed 7 bases, with 9 bases lying between them. This CDR3 reads CASSQGLNSPLYF. Partial CDR3 DNA: TGTGCCAGCAGTCAGGGTTTGAATTCGCCC.

In its sample, this clone was seen a few times. All gene names here are mouse names. The read finishes 4 residues shy of the CDR3 end, and the germline J gene is used to complete it. V and J are TRBV13-1 and TRBJ2-7, with TRBD2 identical over 7 bases. The CDR3 spans 13 residues. Germline assignment: CDR1 NSHNY and CDR2 SYGAGN. The V gene end was trimmed by 6 bases and the J gene end by 0 bases; junction bases not matched to a gene: 3. The sequenced CDR3 bases are TGTGCCAGCAAGGACTGGAGCTCCTAT. Translating it yields CASKDWSSY. The CDR3, in full, reads CASKDWSSYEQYF.

As concerns this clone: Germline and genes here are mouse. The read ends 4 residues before the CDR3 terminus; that terminus is restored from the germline J gene. The chain couples TRBV5 to TRBJ1-1; D is perhaps TRBD1 (5 bases). CDR3 size: 14 residues. Germline values: CDR1 LGHNA, CDR2 YNLKQL (reference sequence). Deletions cut 4 bases from V and 1 base from J, with 10 bases between. Incomplete CDR3 DNA: TGTGCCAGCAGCCCGACAGTAATAAACACA. Encoded protein: CASSPTVINT. The entire CDR3 protein reads CASSPTVINTEVFF.

In its sample, this clone was seen a few times. The germline and genes are mouse ones. The read terminates 4 residues before the CDR3 end, so the remaining end is supplied by the germline J gene. The chain employs TRBV12-1 and TRBJ2-5, with D uncertain. V was pared by 4 bases and J by 3 bases, with 10 bases between. The germline V gene encodes CDR1 SGHSN and CDR2 HYEKVE. The CDR3 loop spans 13 amino acids. CDR3 protein: CASSPTPQDTQYF. CDR3 DNA, as far as it was read: TGTGCCAGCTCCCCGACACCTCAAGAC.

With respect to this clone: Genes and germline are mouse. The CDR3 goes on 4 residues after the read ends, and that part is filled in from the germline J gene. Other DNA sequences in this specimen translate into the identical CDR3. The J gene is TRBJ2-1, the V gene TRBV13-1; 11 positions match TRBD2. The germline CDR1 and CDR2 sequences are NSHNY and SYGAGN. J lost 1 base, V lost 3 bases, and 3 bases had no gene match. The CDR3 spans 16 residues. Incomplete CDR3 DNA: TGTGCCAGCAGTGCCGGGACTGGGGGAAACTATGCT. This translates into CASSAGTGGNYA. The CDR3 as a whole reads CASSAGTGGNYAEQFF.

A note on this clone: Gene names and germline match the mouse. CDR3 bases read: TGTGCCAGCAGTGAAAGGCAGGTCGGCTCC. Translated, it gives CASSERQVGS. The full-length CDR3 reads as CASSERQVGSDYTF. This sequence joins TRBV13-1 and TRBJ1-2, with D hard to call. The CDR3 end lies 4 residues beyond the end of the read and is filled in from the germline J gene. The CDR3 has 14 amino acids. Germline CDR1 reads NSHNY; CDR2 reads SYGAGN. Deletions cut 2 bases from V and 4 bases from J, with 12 bases between.

With regard to this clone: The gene symbols are mouse symbols. Read data end 4 residues before the CDR3 end; the end is taken from the germline J gene. The rearrangement joins TRBV19 to TRBJ2-1, with 10 nucleotides matching TRBD2. After removal of 5 bases from V and 3 bases from J, the junction contained 2 bases not matched to a gene. Looked up from germline, CDR1 is FNHDT and CDR2 is SITEND (reference sequence). The CDR3 spans 14 residues. The DNA read from the CDR3 is TGTGCCAGCAGAGGGACTGGGGTCTATGCT. Its protein product is CASRGTGVYA. The CDR3, in full, reads CASRGTGVYAEQFF.

As concerns this clone: Mouse gene names apply. The DNA ends 4 residues before the CDR3 does, and the rest of the CDR3 is filled in from the germline J gene. This sequence joins TRBV5 and TRBJ1-1; maybe TRBD1 (5 bases). The CDR3 has 14 amino acids. With 4 bases removed from V and 1 base from J, the gap between germline ends came to 10 bases. Germline V gene data show CDR1 as LGHNA and CDR2 as YNLKQL (reference sequence). Partial CDR3 DNA: TGTGCCAGCAGCCCCGACAGAATAAACACA. This codes for CASSPDRINT. The full CDR3 sequence reads CASSPDRINTEVFF.

Notes on this clone: A much bigger clone sits one base away, suggesting this may be a read error. Mouse gene names apply. The read ends 4 residues shy of where the CDR3 ends; the end is completed using the germline J gene. The chain has TRBV13-3 and TRBJ2-2, with 8 bases lining up with TRBD2. This CDR3 has 15 residues. Trimming at V came to 3 bases and at J to 0 bases, leaving 1 base not matched to a gene. Per the germline V gene, CDR1 is NNHDY and CDR2 is SYVADS. CDR3 DNA (partial): TGTGCCAGCAGTGGACTGGGGCCAAACACCGGG. This sequence encodes CASSGLGPNTG. The full CDR3 protein is CASSGLGPNTGQLYF.